The T cell receptor (beta chain) described here comes from a study of blood T cells in healthy people across ages. The study, taken as a whole, reports: Long-lived donors carried more naive CD4+ cells and greater diversity than aged donors.

From germline, CDR1 is KGHDR and CDR2 SFDVKD. This CDR3 comprises 13 residues. V lost 0 bases, J lost 5 bases, and 6 bases lay in between. Comment on this clonotype: Its antigen is not known.

Then a second PCR, running about 6 to 11 cycles, was carried out with a sample-barcoded 5' primer and a J-beta primer mix. Each of the samples gave a minimum of 3 million paired-end reads that contained CDR3. Via MiXCR, TCRdb re-called the 5' RACE reads, giving one row per CDR3 protein. Here the sample spans about 930,000 distinct CDR3 sequences, roughly 29% being singletons. These data were also filed under a second study, of T cells of mothers and their children.

The genes are TRBV24-1 and TRBJ1-1, with D unclear. The source is a woman aged 40-49 years in good health. Specimen: blood. CDR3 sequence (DNA): TGTGCCACCAGTGATTTGCGCGCGACTGAAGCTTTCTTT. This translates into CATSDLRATEAFF.